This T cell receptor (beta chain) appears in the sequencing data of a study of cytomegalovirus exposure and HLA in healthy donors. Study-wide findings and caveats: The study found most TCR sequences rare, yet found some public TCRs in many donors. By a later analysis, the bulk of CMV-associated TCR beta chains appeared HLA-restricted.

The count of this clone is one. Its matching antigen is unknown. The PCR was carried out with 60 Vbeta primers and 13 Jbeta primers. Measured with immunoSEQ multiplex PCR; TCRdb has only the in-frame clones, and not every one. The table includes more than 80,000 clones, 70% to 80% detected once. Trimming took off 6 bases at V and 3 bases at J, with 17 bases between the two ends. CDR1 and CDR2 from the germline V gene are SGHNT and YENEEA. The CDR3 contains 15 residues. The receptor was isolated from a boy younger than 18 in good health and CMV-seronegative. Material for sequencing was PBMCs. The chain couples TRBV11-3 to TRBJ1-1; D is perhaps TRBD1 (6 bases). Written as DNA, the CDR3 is TGTGCCAGCAGTTCCCCCGGGAAGGGGGACACTGAAGCTTTCTTT. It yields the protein CASSSPGKGDTEAFF. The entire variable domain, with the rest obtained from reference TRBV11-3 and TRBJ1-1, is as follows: EAGVVQSPRYKIIEKKQPVAFWCNPISGHNTLYWYLQNLGQGPELLIRYENEEAVDDSQLPKDRFSAERLKGVDSTLKIQPAELGDSAVYLCASSSPGKGDTEAFFGQGTRLTVV.